Listed below are T cell receptor beta chains from one sample, sequenced in a study of cytomegalovirus exposure and HLA in healthy donors. This table comes from immunoSEQ multiplex PCR, and its TCRdb copy is limited to in-frame clones, with some not included. Among over 110,000 clones listed, 79% were seen once. The sample consisted of PBMCs. These receptors were collected from a female donor in good health and CMV-seronegative. Each CDR3 is given with its conserved first and last residue. A D gene is named only where the DNA matches it firmly. Some rows have no size entry. The others give once, few or many, or a class for an expanded clone.

abundance: .; d_gene: TRBD2; v_gene: TRBV27; j_gene: TRBJ2-2; CDR3nt: TGTGCCAGCAGTCCCCGCGATAGCGGGGGCCTTTATCGATACACCGGGGAGCTGTTTTTT; CDR3aa: CASSPRDSGGLYRYTGELFF
abundance: .; d_gene: TRBD2; v_gene: TRBV29-1; j_gene: TRBJ2-1; CDR3nt: TGCAGCGTTGGACTAGCGGGAGTTGAGCAGTTCTTC; CDR3aa: CSVGLAGVEQFF
abundance: .; d_gene: .; v_gene: TRBV7-8; j_gene: TRBJ2-3; CDR3nt: TGTGCCAGCAGCTTTCTGGGGGGTACAGATACGCAGTATTTT; CDR3aa: CASSFLGGTDTQYF
abundance: .; d_gene: .; v_gene: TRBV7-8; j_gene: TRBJ1-2; CDR3nt: TGTGCCAGCAGCTTATTTCTTCAGCGTAACTATGGCTACACCTTC; CDR3aa: CASSLFLQRNYGYTF
abundance: .; d_gene: .; v_gene: TRBV6-1; j_gene: TRBJ1-3; CDR3nt: TGTGCCAGCAGTGAAAGTGCGGTTATCTCTGGAAACACCATATATTTT; CDR3aa: CASSESAVISGNTIYF
abundance: .; d_gene: TRBD1; v_gene: TRBV10-3; j_gene: TRBJ2-5; CDR3nt: TGTGCCATCAGTTCATCCCGGACAGGGTTCGAAGAGACCCAGTACTTC; CDR3aa: CAISSSRTGFEETQYF
abundance: once; d_gene: TRBD1; v_gene: TRBV25-1; j_gene: TRBJ1-2; CDR3nt: TGTGCCAGCAGTGGACCGGGACAGCTGTTATTTGGCTACACCTTC; CDR3aa: CASSGPGQLLFGYTF
abundance: .; d_gene: TRBD1; v_gene: TRBV4-3; j_gene: TRBJ1-2; CDR3nt: TGCGCCAGCAGCCAAGATAGGGCAGGGGGCATCTATGGCTACACCTTC; CDR3aa: CASSQDRAGGIYGYTF
abundance: few; d_gene: TRBD1; v_gene: TRBV29-1; j_gene: TRBJ1-1; CDR3nt: TGCAGCACTGGACAGGGGGCCTTCACTGAAGCTTTCTTT; CDR3aa: CSTGQGAFTEAFF
abundance: .; d_gene: .; v_gene: TRBV7-6; j_gene: TRBJ2-1; CDR3nt: TGTGCCAGCAGCTTAGCTCCGGGCAATGAGCAGTTCTTC; CDR3aa: CASSLAPGNEQFF
abundance: .; d_gene: TRBD2; v_gene: TRBV7-2; j_gene: TRBJ2-7; CDR3nt: TGTGCCAGCAGCTTACGGCGGGAGGTCCCACCCTACGAGCAGTACTTC; CDR3aa: CASSLRREVPPYEQYF
abundance: .; d_gene: .; v_gene: TRBV6-5; j_gene: TRBJ2-2; CDR3nt: TGTGCCAGCAGTAGGGGGGGTACCGGGGAGCTGTTTTTT; CDR3aa: CASSRGGTGELFF
abundance: .; d_gene: .; v_gene: TRBV7-9; j_gene: TRBJ2-1; CDR3nt: TGTGCCAGCAGCGGAGGACGGGACTTCTACAATGAGCAGTTCTTC; CDR3aa: CASSGGRDFYNEQFF
abundance: .; d_gene: TRBD1; v_gene: TRBV27; j_gene: TRBJ1-2; CDR3nt: TGTGCCAGCTCGCCTTCTGGGACAGGGGAAGGCTACACCTTC; CDR3aa: CASSPSGTGEGYTF
abundance: .; d_gene: .; v_gene: TRBV2; j_gene: TRBJ1-2; CDR3nt: TGTGCCAGCAGTGACAGATATGGCTACACCTTC; CDR3aa: CASSDRYGYTF
abundance: .; d_gene: .; v_gene: TRBV30; j_gene: TRBJ1-2; CDR3nt: TGTGCCTGGAGTGTAAACAGGGACTATGGCTACACCTTC; CDR3aa: CAWSVNRDYGYTF
abundance: .; d_gene: TRBD1; v_gene: TRBV13; j_gene: TRBJ2-7; CDR3nt: TGTGCCAGCAGCCCGACAGGGCCCGAGCAGTACTTC; CDR3aa: CASSPTGPEQYF
abundance: .; d_gene: TRBD1; v_gene: TRBV12-5; j_gene: TRBJ2-3; CDR3nt: TGTGCTAGTGGTAGGGGACAGGGAGCAGATACGCAGTATTTT; CDR3aa: CASGRGQGADTQYF
abundance: .; d_gene: TRBD1; v_gene: TRBV28; j_gene: TRBJ1-2; CDR3nt: TGTGCCAGCAGTTTACAGGGGGGATATGGCTACACCTTC; CDR3aa: CASSLQGGYGYTF
abundance: .; d_gene: TRBD1; v_gene: TRBV10-3; j_gene: TRBJ2-1; CDR3nt: TGTGCCATCAGTGGACAGGGTAATGAGCAGTTCTTC; CDR3aa: CAISGQGNEQFF
abundance: few; d_gene: .; v_gene: TRBV5-1; j_gene: TRBJ2-7; CDR3nt: TGCGCCAGCAGCGATCTTGGGCAGAATTACGAGCAGTACTTC; CDR3aa: CASSDLGQNYEQYF
abundance: .; d_gene: .; v_gene: TRBV25-1; j_gene: TRBJ2-7; CDR3nt: TGTGCCAGCAGTGAATCCTCTCCCCCCCCTTACGAGCAGTACTTC; CDR3aa: CASSESSPPPYEQYF
abundance: .; d_gene: TRBD1; v_gene: TRBV7-3; j_gene: TRBJ2-3; CDR3nt: TGTGCCAGCAGCTTAAGGACAGGGGGTACAGATACGCAGTATTTT; CDR3aa: CASSLRTGGTDTQYF
abundance: .; d_gene: TRBD1; v_gene: TRBV2; j_gene: TRBJ2-7; CDR3nt: TGTGCCAGTTTAAGACAGGGATCGGAGCAGTACTTC; CDR3aa: CASLRQGSEQYF
abundance: .; d_gene: TRBD2; v_gene: TRBV5-1; j_gene: TRBJ2-7; CDR3nt: TGCGCCAGCAGCTTGGTGGGGGAGGGGTACTACGAGCAGTACTTC; CDR3aa: CASSLVGEGYYEQYF
abundance: .; d_gene: .; v_gene: TRBV28; j_gene: TRBJ2-7; CDR3nt: TGTGCCACCATAGACAACGAGCAGTACTTC; CDR3aa: CATIDNEQYF
abundance: .; d_gene: .; v_gene: TRBV10-3; j_gene: TRBJ2-5; CDR3nt: TGTGCCATCAGCAGGGAAAAGACCCAGTACTTC; CDR3aa: CAISREKTQYF
abundance: .; d_gene: TRBD1; v_gene: TRBV25-1; j_gene: TRBJ1-4; CDR3nt: TGTGCCAGCGTGGCCGGGACAGGGAATGAAAAACTGTTTTTT; CDR3aa: CASVAGTGNEKLFF